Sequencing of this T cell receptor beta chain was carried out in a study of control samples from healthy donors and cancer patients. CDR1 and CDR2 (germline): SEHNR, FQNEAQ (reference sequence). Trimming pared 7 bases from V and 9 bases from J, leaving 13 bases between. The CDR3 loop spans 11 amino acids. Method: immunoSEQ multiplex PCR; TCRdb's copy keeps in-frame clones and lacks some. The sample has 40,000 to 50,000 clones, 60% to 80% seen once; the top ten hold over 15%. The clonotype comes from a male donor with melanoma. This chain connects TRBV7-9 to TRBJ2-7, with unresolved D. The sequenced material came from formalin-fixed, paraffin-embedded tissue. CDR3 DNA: TGTGCCAGCACTAACGAGGCAGGGCAGTACTTC. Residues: CASTNEAGQYF.